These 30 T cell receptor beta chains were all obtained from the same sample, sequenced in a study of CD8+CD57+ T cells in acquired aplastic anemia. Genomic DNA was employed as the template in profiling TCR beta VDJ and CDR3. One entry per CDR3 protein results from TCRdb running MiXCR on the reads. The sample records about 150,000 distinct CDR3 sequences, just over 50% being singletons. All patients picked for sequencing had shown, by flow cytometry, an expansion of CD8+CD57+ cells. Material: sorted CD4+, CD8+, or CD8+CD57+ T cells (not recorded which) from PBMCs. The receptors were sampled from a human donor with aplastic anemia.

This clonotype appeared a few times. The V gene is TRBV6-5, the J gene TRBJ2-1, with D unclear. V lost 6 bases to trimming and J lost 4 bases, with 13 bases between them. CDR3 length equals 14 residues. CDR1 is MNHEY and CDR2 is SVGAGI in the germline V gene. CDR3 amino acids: CASSFLQNYNEQFF. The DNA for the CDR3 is TGTGCCAGCAGCTTCTTACAGAATTACAATGAGCAGTTCTTC.

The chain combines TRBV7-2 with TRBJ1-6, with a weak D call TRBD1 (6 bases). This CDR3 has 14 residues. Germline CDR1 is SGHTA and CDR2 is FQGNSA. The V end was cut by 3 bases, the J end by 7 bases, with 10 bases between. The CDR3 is CASSLRGGNSPLHF. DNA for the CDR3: TGTGCCAGCAGCTTGAGGGGGGGAAATTCACCCCTCCACTTT.

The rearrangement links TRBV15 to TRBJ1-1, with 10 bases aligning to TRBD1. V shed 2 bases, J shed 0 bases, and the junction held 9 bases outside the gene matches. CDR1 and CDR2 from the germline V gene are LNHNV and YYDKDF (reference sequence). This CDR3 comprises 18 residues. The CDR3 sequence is CATSRRTGGSGMNTEAFF. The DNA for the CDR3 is TGTGCCACCAGCAGAAGGACAGGGGGTTCCGGCATGAACACTGAAGCTTTCTTT.

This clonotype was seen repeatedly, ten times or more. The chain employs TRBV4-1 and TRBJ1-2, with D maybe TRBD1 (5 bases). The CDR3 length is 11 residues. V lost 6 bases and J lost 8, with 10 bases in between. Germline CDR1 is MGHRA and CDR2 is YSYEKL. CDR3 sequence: CASSRGNGYTF. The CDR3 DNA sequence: TGCGCCAGCAGTAGGGGTAACGGCTACACCTTC.

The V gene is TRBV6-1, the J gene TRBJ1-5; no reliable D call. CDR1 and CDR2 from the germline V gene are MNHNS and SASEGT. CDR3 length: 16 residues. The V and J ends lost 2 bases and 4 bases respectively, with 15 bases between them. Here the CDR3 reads CASSEPVDITNQPQHF. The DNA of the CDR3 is TGTGCCAGCAGTGAACCTGTAGACATTACGAATCAGCCCCAGCATTTT.

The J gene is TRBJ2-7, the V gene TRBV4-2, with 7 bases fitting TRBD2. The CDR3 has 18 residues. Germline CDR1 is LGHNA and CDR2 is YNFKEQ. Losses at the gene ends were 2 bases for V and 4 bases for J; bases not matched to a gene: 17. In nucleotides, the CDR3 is TGTGCCAGCAGCCAATTGGACCCGTGGATAACGGGGGGTTACGAGCAGTACTTC. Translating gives CASSQLDPWITGGYEQYF.

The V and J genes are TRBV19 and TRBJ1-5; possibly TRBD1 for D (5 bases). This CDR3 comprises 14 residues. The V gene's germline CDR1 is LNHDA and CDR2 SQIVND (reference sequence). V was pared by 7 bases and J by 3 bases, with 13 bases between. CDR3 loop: CASTHLGHNQPQHF. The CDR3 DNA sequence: TGTGCCAGTACCCACCTGGGGCACAATCAGCCCCAGCATTTT.

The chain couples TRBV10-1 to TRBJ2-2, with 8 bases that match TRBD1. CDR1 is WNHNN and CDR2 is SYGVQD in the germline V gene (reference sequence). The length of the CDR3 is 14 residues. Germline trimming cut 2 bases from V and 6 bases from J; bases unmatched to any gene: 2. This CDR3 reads CASSERQGSGELFF. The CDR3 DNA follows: TGCGCCAGCAGTGAGAGACAGGGGTCCGGGGAGCTGTTTTTT.

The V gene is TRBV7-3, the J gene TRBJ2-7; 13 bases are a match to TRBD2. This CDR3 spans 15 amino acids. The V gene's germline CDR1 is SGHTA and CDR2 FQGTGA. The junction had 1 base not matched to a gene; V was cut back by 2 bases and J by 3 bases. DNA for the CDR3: TGTGCCAGCAGCTTAGGGACTAGCGGGATCTACGAGCAGTACTTC. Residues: CASSLGTSGIYEQYF.

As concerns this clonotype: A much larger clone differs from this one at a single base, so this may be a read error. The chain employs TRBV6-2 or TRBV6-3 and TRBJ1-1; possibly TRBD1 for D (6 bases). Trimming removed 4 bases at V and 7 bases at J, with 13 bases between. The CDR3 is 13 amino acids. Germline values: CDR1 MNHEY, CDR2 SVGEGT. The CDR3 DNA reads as TGTGCCAGCAGTTGCGGGGGCGCAGATGAAGCTTTCTTT. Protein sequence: CASSCGGADEAFF.

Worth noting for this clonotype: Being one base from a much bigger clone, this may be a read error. CDR3: CAISYVGDPGQPQHF. The CDR3 DNA follows: TGTGCCATCAGTTACGTGGGAGATCCAGGTCAGCCCCAGCATTTT. V and J are TRBV10-3 and TRBJ1-5; D is ambiguous. The CDR3 length is 15 residues. Germline assignment: CDR1 ENHRY and CDR2 SYGVKD. Trimming pared 5 bases from V and 6 bases from J, leaving 17 bases between.

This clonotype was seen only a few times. The chain's CDR3 is CASSQVAFSEKLFF. CDR3 coding DNA: TGTGCCAGCAGCCAGGTGGCCTTTAGTGAAAAACTGTTTTTT. The rearrangement links TRBV5-4 to TRBJ1-4; D is unclear. Germline V CDR1 and CDR2: SGHNT, YYREEE (reference sequence). This CDR3 is built from 14 residues. With 4 bases removed from V and 7 bases from J, the gap between germline ends came to 14 bases.

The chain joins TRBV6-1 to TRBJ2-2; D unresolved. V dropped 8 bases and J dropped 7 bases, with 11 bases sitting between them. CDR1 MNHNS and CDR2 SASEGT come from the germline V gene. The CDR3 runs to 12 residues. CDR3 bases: TGTGCCAGCGTATCCGGAAGCGGGGAGCTGTTTTTT. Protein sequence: CASVSGSGELFF.

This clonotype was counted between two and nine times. Written as DNA, the CDR3 is TGTGCCAGCAGTCCCGAGCTGGGTACGCAGTATTTT. Translation: CASSPELGTQYF. The chain combines TRBV2 with TRBJ2-3; D uncertain. Per germline, CDR1 SNHLY and CDR2 FYNNEI. V lost 5 bases, J lost 8 bases, and 11 bases lay in between. CDR3 size: 12 residues.

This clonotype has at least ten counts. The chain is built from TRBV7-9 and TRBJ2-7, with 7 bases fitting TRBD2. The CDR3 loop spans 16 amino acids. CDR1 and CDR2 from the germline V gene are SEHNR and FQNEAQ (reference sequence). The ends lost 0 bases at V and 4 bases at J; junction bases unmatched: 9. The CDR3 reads CASSLATGQGGYEQYF. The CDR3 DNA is TGTGCCAGCAGCTTAGCTACGGGCCAGGGAGGGTACGAGCAGTACTTC.

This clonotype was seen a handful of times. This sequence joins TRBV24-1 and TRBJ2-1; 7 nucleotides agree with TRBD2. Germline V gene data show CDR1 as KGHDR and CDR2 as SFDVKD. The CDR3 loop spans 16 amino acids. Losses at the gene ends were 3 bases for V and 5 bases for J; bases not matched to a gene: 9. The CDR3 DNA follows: TGTGCCACCAGTGATGGAGGGAGGGCGGTCGACAATGAGCAGTTCTTC. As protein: CATSDGGRAVDNEQFF.

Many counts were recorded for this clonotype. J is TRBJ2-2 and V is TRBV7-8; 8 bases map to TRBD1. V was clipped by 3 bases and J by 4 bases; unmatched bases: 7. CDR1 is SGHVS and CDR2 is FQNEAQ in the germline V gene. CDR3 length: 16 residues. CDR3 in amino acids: CASSFPGQVLTGELFF. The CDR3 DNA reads TGTGCCAGCAGCTTTCCGGGACAGGTTCTCACCGGGGAGCTGTTTTTT.

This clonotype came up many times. In DNA, the CDR3 is TGTGCCAGCAGCTCGACATTCAATGAGCAGTTCTTC. It specifies CASSSTFNEQFF. The rearrangement links TRBV7-8 to TRBJ2-1; D not certain. CDR1 SGHVS and CDR2 FQNEAQ come from the germline V gene. The CDR3 runs 12 residues. V dropped 4 bases and J dropped 6 bases, with 7 bases sitting between them.

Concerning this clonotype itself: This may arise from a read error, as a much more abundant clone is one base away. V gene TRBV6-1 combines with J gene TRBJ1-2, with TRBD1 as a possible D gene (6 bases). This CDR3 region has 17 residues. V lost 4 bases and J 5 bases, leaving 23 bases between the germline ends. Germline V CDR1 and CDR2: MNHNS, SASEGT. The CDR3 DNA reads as TGTGCCAGCAGTGCCGGGACAATGGCCCCACTGGCTTATGGCTACACCTTC. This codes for CASSAGTMAPLAYGYTF.

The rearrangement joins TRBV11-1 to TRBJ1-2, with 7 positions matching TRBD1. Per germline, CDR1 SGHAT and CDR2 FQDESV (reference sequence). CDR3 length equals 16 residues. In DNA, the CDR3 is TGTGTTAGCAGCTTAGCCGGGACAGATATGAACTATGGCTACACCTTC. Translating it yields CVSSLAGTDMNYGYTF.

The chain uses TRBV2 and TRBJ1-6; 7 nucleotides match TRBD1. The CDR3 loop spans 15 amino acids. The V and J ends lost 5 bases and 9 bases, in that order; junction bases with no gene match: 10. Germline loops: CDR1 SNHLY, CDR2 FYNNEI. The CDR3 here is CASSFGLTGTSPLHF. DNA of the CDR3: TGTGCCAGCAGTTTCGGGTTGACAGGGACTTCACCCCTCCACTTT.

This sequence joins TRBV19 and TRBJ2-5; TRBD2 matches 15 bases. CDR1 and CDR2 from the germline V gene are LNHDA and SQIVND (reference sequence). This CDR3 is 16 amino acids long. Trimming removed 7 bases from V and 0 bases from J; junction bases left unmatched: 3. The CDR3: CASIGTSGGYQETQYF. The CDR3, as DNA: TGTGCCAGTATTGGGACTAGCGGGGGGTACCAAGAGACCCAGTACTTC.

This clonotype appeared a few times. The CDR3 DNA is TGCGCCAGCAGCCAAGTGAGGCGGGATGGAGGGGAGCTGTTTTTT. Translated, it gives CASSQVRRDGGELFF. This chain joins TRBV4-1 and TRBJ2-2; D is perhaps TRBD2 (6 bases). Germline lookup yields CDR1 MGHRA and CDR2 YSYEKL. This CDR3 region has 15 residues. V lost 1 base and J 8 bases, leaving 14 bases between the germline ends.

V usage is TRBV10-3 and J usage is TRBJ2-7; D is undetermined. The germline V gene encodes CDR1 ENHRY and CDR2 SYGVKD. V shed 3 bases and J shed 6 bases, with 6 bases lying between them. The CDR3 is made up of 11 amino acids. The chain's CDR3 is CAISEHSEQYF. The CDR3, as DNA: TGTGCCATCAGTGAACACAGCGAGCAGTACTTC.

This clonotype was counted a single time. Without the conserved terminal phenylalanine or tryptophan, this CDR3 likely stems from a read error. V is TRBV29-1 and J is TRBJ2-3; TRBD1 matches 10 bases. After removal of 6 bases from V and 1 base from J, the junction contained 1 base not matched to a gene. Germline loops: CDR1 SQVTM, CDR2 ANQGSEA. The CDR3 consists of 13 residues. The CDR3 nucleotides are TGCAGCGTCGGGACAGGGGGCACAGATACGCAGTATCTT. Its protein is CSVGTGGTDTQYL.

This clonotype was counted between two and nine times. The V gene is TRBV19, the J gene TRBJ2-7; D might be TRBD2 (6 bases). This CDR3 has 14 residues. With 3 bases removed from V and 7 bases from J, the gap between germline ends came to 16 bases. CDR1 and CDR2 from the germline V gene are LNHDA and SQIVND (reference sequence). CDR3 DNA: TGTGCCAGTAGTATGTGGGGGGACCAAGTTGAGCAGTACTTC. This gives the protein CASSMWGDQVEQYF.

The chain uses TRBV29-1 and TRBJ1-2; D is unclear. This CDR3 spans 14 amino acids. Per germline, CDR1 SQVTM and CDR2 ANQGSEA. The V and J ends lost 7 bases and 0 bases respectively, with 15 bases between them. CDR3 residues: CSGTDFPANYGYTF. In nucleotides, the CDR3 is TGCAGCGGGACCGACTTTCCTGCTAACTATGGCTACACCTTC. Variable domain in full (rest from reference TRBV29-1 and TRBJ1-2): SAVISQKPSRDICQRGTSLTIQCQVDSQVTMMFWYRQQPGQSLTLIATANQGSEATYESGFVIDKFPISRPNLTFSTLTVSNMSPEDSSIYLCSGTDFPANYGYTFGSGTRLTVV.

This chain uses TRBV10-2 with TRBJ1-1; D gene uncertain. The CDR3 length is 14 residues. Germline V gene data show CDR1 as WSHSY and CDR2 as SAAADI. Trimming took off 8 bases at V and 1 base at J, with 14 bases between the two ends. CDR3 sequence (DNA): TGCGCCAGCGCCGGTGGCGGGAAGAACACTGAAGCTTTCTTT. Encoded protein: CASAGGGKNTEAFF.

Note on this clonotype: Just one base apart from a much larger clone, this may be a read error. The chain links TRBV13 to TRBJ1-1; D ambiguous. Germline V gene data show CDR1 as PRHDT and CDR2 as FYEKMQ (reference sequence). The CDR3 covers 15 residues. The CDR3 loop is CAGSLGPRGATEAFF. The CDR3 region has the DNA TGTGCCGGCAGCTTAGGCCCTCGGGGTGCCACTGAAGCTTTCTTT.

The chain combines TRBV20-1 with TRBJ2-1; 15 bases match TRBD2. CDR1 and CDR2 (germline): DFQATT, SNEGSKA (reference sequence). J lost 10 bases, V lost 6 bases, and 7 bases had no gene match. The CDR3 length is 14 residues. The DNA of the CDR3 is TGCAGTGCAAGGACTAGCGGGGGGGCCAAAGAGCAGTTCTTC. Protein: CSARTSGGAKEQFF.